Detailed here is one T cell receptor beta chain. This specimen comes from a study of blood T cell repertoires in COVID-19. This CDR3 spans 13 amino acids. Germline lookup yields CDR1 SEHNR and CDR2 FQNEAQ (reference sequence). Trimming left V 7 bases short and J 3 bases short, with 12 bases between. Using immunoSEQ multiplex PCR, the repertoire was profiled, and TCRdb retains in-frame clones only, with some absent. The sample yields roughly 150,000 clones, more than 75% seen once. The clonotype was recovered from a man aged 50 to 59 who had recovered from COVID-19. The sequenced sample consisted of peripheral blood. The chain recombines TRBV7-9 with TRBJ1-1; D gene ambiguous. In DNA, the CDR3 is TGTGCCAGCACCAAGATGGCGGACACTGAAGCTTTCTTT. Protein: CASTKMADTEAFF.